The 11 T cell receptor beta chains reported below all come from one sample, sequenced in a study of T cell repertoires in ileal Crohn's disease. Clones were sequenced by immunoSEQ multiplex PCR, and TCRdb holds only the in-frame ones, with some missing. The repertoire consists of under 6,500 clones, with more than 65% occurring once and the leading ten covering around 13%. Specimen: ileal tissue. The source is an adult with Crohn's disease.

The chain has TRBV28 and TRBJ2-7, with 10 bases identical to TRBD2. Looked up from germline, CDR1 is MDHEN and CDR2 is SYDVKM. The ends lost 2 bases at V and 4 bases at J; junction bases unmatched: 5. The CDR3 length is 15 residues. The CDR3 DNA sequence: TGTGCCAGCAGTTTAGTGTTAGCGGGAGGATACGAGCAGTACTTC. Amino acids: CASSLVLAGGYEQYF.

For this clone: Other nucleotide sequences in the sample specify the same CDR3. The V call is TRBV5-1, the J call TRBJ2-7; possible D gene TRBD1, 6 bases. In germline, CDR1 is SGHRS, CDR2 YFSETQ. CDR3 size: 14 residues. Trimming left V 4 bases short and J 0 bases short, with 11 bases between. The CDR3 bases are TGCGCCAGCAGCGTATTACAGGGCTCCTACGAGCAGTACTTC. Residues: CASSVLQGSYEQYF.

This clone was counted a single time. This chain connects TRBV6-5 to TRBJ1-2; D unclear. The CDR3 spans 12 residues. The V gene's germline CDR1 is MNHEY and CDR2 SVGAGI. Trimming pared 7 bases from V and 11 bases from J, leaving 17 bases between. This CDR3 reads CASTYGGSGYTF. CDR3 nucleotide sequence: TGTGCCAGCACCTACGGCGGATCTGGTTACACCTTC.

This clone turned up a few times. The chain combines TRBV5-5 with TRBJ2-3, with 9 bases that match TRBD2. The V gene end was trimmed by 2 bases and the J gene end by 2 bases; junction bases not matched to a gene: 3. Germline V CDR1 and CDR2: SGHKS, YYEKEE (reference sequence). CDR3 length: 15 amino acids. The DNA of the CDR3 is TGTGCCAGCAGCTTAGCGGGGGGTACCACAGATACGCAGTATTTT. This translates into CASSLAGGTTDTQYF.

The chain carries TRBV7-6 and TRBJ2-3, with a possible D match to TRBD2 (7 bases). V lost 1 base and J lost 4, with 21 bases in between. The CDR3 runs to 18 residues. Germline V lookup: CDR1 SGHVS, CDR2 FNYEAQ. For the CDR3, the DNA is TGTGCCAGCAGCTTAGGGCCCGTAGGAGGGGGGGCATCAGATACGCAGTATTTT. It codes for CASSLGPVGGGASDTQYF.

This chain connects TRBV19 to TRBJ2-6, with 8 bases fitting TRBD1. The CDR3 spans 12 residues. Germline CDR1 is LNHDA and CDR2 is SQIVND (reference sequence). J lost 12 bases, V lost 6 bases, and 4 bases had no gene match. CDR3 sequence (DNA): TGTGCCAGTAGCAAAACAGGGGGCGTCCTGACTTTC. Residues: CASSKTGGVLTF. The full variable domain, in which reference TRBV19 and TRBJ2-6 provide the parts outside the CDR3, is DGGITQSPKYLFRKEGQNVTLSCEQNLNHDAMYWYRQDPGQGLRLIYYSQIVNDFQKGDIAEGYSVSREKKESFPLTVTSAQKNPTAFYLCASSKTGGVLTFGAGSRLTVL.

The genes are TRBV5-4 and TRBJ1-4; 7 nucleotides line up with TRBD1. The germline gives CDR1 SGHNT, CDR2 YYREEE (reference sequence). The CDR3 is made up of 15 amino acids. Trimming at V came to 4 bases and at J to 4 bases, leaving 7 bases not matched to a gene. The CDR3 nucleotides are TGTGCCAGCAGCCGACTTGACAGGGATAATGAAAAACTGTTTTTT. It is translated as CASSRLDRDNEKLFF.

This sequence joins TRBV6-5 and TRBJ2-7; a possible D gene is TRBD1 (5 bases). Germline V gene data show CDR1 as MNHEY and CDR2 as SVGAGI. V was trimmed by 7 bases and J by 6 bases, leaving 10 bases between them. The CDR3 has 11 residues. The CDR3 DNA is TGTGCCAGCACAGGGTCTTCCGAGCAGTACTTC. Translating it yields CASTGSSEQYF.

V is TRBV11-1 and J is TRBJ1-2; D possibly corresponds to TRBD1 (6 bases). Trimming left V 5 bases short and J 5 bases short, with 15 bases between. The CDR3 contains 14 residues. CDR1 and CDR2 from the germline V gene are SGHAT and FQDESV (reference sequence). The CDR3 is CASSPRGGAYGYTF. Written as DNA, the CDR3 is TGTGCCAGCAGCCCTCGGGGGGGGGCATATGGCTACACCTTC.

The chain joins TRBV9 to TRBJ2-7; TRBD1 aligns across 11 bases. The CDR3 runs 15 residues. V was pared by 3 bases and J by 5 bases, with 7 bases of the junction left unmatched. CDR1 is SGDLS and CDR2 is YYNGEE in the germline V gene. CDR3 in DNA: TGTGCCAGCAGCGAGAGGGACAGGGGGATCAACGAGCAGTACTTC. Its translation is CASSERDRGINEQYF.

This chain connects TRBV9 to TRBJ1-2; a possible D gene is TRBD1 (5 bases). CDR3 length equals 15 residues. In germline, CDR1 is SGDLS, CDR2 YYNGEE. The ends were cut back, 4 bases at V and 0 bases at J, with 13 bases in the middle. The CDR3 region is CASSPKDITNYGYTF. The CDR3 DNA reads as TGTGCCAGCAGCCCAAAGGACATTACTAACTATGGCTACACCTTC.